A single sample gave rise to the 32 T cell receptor beta chains below, sequenced in a study of control samples from healthy donors and cancer patients. Using immunoSEQ multiplex PCR, the repertoire was profiled, and TCRdb retains in-frame clones only, with some absent. The table has about 120,000 clones, approximately 90% seen once; the top ten hold 6.5% to 9%. What was sequenced was blood. These receptor sequences come from a woman aged 18-29 years in good health.

This clone has just one count. The chain uses TRBV30 and TRBJ2-2, with TRBD2 as a possible D gene (5 bases). The CDR3 sequence is 14 residues long. CDR1 and CDR2 from the germline V gene are GTSNPN and SVGIG (reference sequence). The ends were cut back, 2 bases at V and 2 bases at J, with 9 bases in the middle. In DNA, the CDR3 is TGTGCCTGGAGTCGAGGGCTAAACACCGGGGAGCTGTTTTTT. Protein sequence: CAWSRGLNTGELFF.

The chain uses TRBV27 and TRBJ2-6, with D unclear. Germline CDR1 is MNHEY and CDR2 is SMNVEV (reference sequence). V was clipped by 4 bases and J by 13 bases, with 17 bases between them. The length of the CDR3 is 14 residues. The CDR3 is CASSSTHSKLVLTF. In nucleotides, the CDR3 is TGTGCCAGCAGTTCGACCCATTCTAAGTTGGTCCTGACTTTC.

The chain couples TRBV19 to TRBJ2-7; D possibly corresponds to TRBD1 (5 bases). The V end lost 5 bases, the J end lost 3 bases, and 20 bases lay between the germline ends. Germline V gene lookup returns CDR1 LNHDA and CDR2 SQIVND (reference sequence). This CDR3 contains 16 residues. CDR3: CASSESPPQGNYEQYF. CDR3 in DNA: TGTGCCAGTAGTGAATCTCCCCCCCAGGGAAACTACGAGCAGTACTTC.

The chain has TRBV15 and TRBJ1-1, with a tentative D call TRBD1 (5 bases). CDR1 LNHNV and CDR2 YYDKDF come from the germline V gene (reference sequence). V lost 1 base, J lost 0 bases, and 9 bases lay in between. This CDR3 spans 15 amino acids. The CDR3: CATSRGGALNTEAFF. Written as DNA, the CDR3 is TGTGCCACCAGCAGAGGAGGGGCACTGAACACTGAAGCTTTCTTT.

The rearrangement joins TRBV10-3 to TRBJ2-3; maybe TRBD1 (5 bases). There are 16 residues in the CDR3. CDR1 is ENHRY, CDR2 SYGVKD, per germline. V was clipped by 2 bases and J by 7 bases, with 19 bases between them. The CDR3 is CAISEGPVGRGNTQYF. The CDR3 DNA reads TGTGCCATCAGTGAGGGGCCCGTTGGTAGGGGAAATACGCAGTATTTT.

This chain joins TRBV6-1 and TRBJ2-7; D gene ambiguous. The CDR3 has 13 residues. V was trimmed by 3 bases and J by 6 bases, leaving 12 bases between them. Germline assignment: CDR1 MNHNS and CDR2 SASEGT. The CDR3 reads CASSELRVGEQYF. In DNA, the CDR3 is TGTGCCAGCAGTGAGCTTCGGGTTGGCGAGCAGTACTTC.

The DNA for the CDR3 is TGTGCCAGCAGTCCCCACGGGGGAGGCTCCTACAATGAGCAGTTCTTC. It specifies CASSPHGGGSYNEQFF. This chain links TRBV27 with TRBJ2-1; possibly TRBD2 for D (6 bases). Germline V CDR1 and CDR2: MNHEY, SMNVEV (reference sequence). The CDR3 has 16 residues. V lost 5 bases, J lost 0 bases, and 14 bases lay in between.

This clone was picked up one time. The rearrangement uses TRBV4-2 and TRBJ1-3; D might be TRBD1 (5 bases). CDR1 LGHNA and CDR2 YNFKEQ come from the germline V gene. V lost 0 bases and J lost 4, with 10 bases in between. This CDR3 spans 15 amino acids. The CDR3 region has the DNA TGTGCCAGCAGCCAAGATGCGGGGGTAGGAAACACCATATATTTT. Translation gives CASSQDAGVGNTIYF.

The gene calls are TRBV10-2 and TRBJ1-2; a possible D gene is TRBD1 (5 bases). Trimming took off 6 bases at V and 5 bases at J, with 10 bases between the two ends. The CDR3 spans 12 residues. Germline values: CDR1 WSHSY, CDR2 SAAADI. The CDR3 DNA sequence: TGCGCCAGCAGCGAGCAGGGATATGGCTACACCTTC. This translates into CASSEQGYGYTF.

The V call is TRBV4-1, the J call TRBJ1-2, with 10 positions matching TRBD1. Per the germline V gene, CDR1 is MGHRA and CDR2 is YSYEKL. The CDR3 has 17 residues. With V trimmed by 1 base and J by 8 bases, 13 bases remained unmatched. The CDR3 spells CASSQVFGTGVGQGYTF. In DNA form, the CDR3 reads TGCGCCAGCAGCCAAGTGTTCGGGACAGGGGTCGGTCAAGGCTACACCTTC.

The chain carries TRBV5-6 and TRBJ2-6; D may be TRBD2 (6 bases). Trimming removed 4 bases from V and 0 bases from J, with 17 bases in between. Germline CDR1 reads SGHDT; CDR2 reads YYEEEE. The CDR3 has 18 residues. The CDR3 coding sequence is TGTGCCAGCAGCGGCCGGGACTCCTTCCACTCTGGGGCCAACGTCCTGACTTTC. It is translated as CASSGRDSFHSGANVLTF.

The chain couples TRBV27 to TRBJ2-1; D remains ambiguous. Germline V gives CDR1 MNHEY, CDR2 SMNVEV (reference sequence). CDR3 size: 15 residues. V was clipped by 6 bases and J by 0 bases, with 12 bases between them. The CDR3 nucleotides read TGTGCCAGCAGATTCCGATCGGACTCCTACAATGAGCAGTTCTTC. Translating gives CASRFRSDSYNEQFF.

This clone was found once. The chain is built from TRBV30 and TRBJ2-3; D call uncertain. Germline loops: CDR1 GTSNPN, CDR2 SVGIG (reference sequence). Trimming removed 1 base from V and 2 bases from J, with 1 base in between. The CDR3 runs 11 residues. In DNA, the CDR3 is TGTGCCTGGAGTGACACAGATACGCAGTATTTT. This encodes CAWSDTDTQYF.

The chain is built from TRBV7-2 and TRBJ2-3; perhaps D is TRBD1 or TRBD2 (5 bases each). V lost 5 bases, J lost 4 bases, and 16 bases lay in between. The CDR3 length is 15 residues. Germline V gene data show CDR1 as SGHTA and CDR2 as FQGNSA. The CDR3 DNA follows: TGTGCCAGCAGCCTGGGGACCCCTTCTGCAGATACGCAGTATTTT. This encodes CASSLGTPSADTQYF. Supplemented by reference TRBV7-2 and TRBJ2-3, the full variable domain reads GAGVSQSPSNKVTEKGKDVELRCDPISGHTALYWYRQSLGQGLEFLIYFQGNSAPDKSGLPSDRFSAERTGGSVSTLTIQRTQQEDSAVYLCASSLGTPSADTQYFGPGTRLTVL.

This chain uses TRBV7-8 with TRBJ2-5, with TRBD1 identical over 9 bases. The CDR3 is 16 amino acids. The trim removed 1 base at V and 5 bases at J, leaving 8 bases unmatched. CDR1 is SGHVS and CDR2 is FQNEAQ in the germline V gene. The CDR3 DNA sequence: TGTGCCAGCAGCTTAGTAGGACAGGGGACCAGGGAGACCCAGTACTTC. Translation gives CASSLVGQGTRETQYF. Filled out from reference TRBV7-8 and TRBJ2-5, the complete variable domain reads GAGVSQSPRYKVAKRGQDVALRCDPISGHVSLFWYQQALGQGPEFLTYFQNEAQLDKSGLPSDRFFAERPEGSVSTLKIQRTQQEDSAVYLCASSLVGQGTRETQYFGPGTRLLVL.

The chain has TRBV18 and TRBJ2-7; D gene uncertain. From germline, CDR1 is KGHSH and CDR2 LQKENI. The V and J ends lost 1 base and 0 bases respectively, with 7 bases between them. This CDR3 has 14 amino acids. CDR3 loop: CASSPRADSYEQYF. The CDR3 nucleotides are TGTGCCAGCTCACCACGGGCAGACTCCTACGAGCAGTACTTC.

A few counts support this clone. The genes are TRBV7-2 and TRBJ2-7, with a possible D match to TRBD1 (5 bases). Germline assignment: CDR1 SGHTA and CDR2 FQGNSA. The CDR3 runs to 15 residues. The ends were cut back, 1 base at V and 3 bases at J, with 13 bases in the middle. CDR3 nucleotide sequence: TGTGCCAGCAGCTTAGTCCAGGGATCGGGCTACGAGCAGTACTTC. It translates to CASSLVQGSGYEQYF.

The chain employs TRBV20-1 and TRBJ2-3; tentatively, D is TRBD2 (6 bases). The V end lost 3 bases, the J end lost 2 bases, and 15 bases lay between the germline ends. Looked up from germline, CDR1 is DFQATT and CDR2 is SNEGSKA (reference sequence). The CDR3 extends over 15 amino acids. The DNA of the CDR3 is TGCAGTGCTAGTCTATGGCGGGGACTCACAGATACGCAGTATTTT. Amino acids: CSASLWRGLTDTQYF.

The CDR3 protein is CASSLLGGSGNNEQFF. The CDR3 bases are TGTGCCAGCAGCTTACTCGGGGGGTCAGGGAACAATGAGCAGTTCTTC. This chain links TRBV7-2 with TRBJ2-1; TRBD2 matches 7 bases. This CDR3 region has 16 residues. Germline loops: CDR1 SGHTA, CDR2 FQGNSA. With 2 bases clipped from V and 5 bases from J, the junction kept 9 bases outside the gene matches.

The genes are TRBV5-1 and TRBJ1-4; D is possibly TRBD1 (5 bases). The CDR3 is 15 amino acids. The ends were cut back, 4 bases at V and 5 bases at J, with 15 bases in the middle. The germline gives CDR1 SGHRS, CDR2 YFSETQ. The CDR3 loop reads CASSPGQGINEKLFF. In DNA form, the CDR3 reads TGCGCCAGCAGCCCGGGCCAGGGAATAAATGAAAAACTGTTTTTT.

This chain connects TRBV9 to TRBJ1-1; D remains ambiguous. The CDR3 length is 13 residues. V dropped 7 bases and J dropped 2 bases, with 12 bases sitting between them. Germline CDR1 SGDLS, CDR2 YYNGEE. CDR3 nucleotide sequence: TGTGCCAGCCGCCCGTTAGAAAACACTGAAGCTTTCTTT. Its translation: CASRPLENTEAFF.

The J gene is TRBJ2-3, the V gene TRBV18; no definite D call. CDR1 and CDR2 (germline): KGHSH, LQKENI. Trimming shortened V by 3 bases and J by 2 bases, and 6 bases separated the two germline ends. The CDR3 has 13 amino acids. Here the CDR3 DNA reads TGTGCCAGCTCACCCCCACACACAGATACGCAGTATTTT. As protein: CASSPPHTDTQYF.

Concerning this clone itself: A junction end diverges from the germline sequence, so it may reflect a read error. The J gene is TRBJ2-7, the V gene TRBV6-5; 9 nucleotides agree with TRBD1. The CDR3 has 15 residues. Germline assignment: CDR1 MNHEY and CDR2 SVGAGI. The CDR3 bases are TGTGCCAGCAGTAACTCCGGGACAGGGTTCAACGAGCAGTACTTC. It yields the protein CASSNSGTGFNEQYF.

This clone was counted once. Other DNA sequences in the same sample also yield this CDR3. The chain joins TRBV7-2 to TRBJ2-3; D gene uncertain. Germline V lookup: CDR1 SGHTA, CDR2 FQGNSA. V was shortened by 2 bases and J by 1 base, with 4 bases between the two germline ends. The CDR3 has 13 amino acids. CDR3 sequence reads: CASSLLGTDTQYF. The CDR3, as DNA: TGTGCCAGCAGCTTACTGGGCACAGATACGCAGTATTTT.

The chain combines TRBV7-2 with TRBJ2-1; D uncertain. Germline values: CDR1 SGHTA, CDR2 FQGNSA. The ends were cut back, 2 bases at V and 8 bases at J, with 13 bases in the middle. The CDR3 contains 14 residues. The CDR3 DNA reads TGTGCCAGCAGCTTAACGGGCCTCGGAGATGAGCAGTTCTTC. Protein: CASSLTGLGDEQFF.

The V call is TRBV6-2 or TRBV6-3, the J call TRBJ1-2, with 12 bases fitting TRBD1. Germline V gene lookup returns CDR1 MNHEY and CDR2 SVGEGT. CDR3 length equals 16 residues. The V and J ends lost 2 bases and 4 bases, in that order; junction bases with no gene match: 5. The CDR3 nucleotides are TGTGCCAGCAGTTACGCGGGACAGGGGGCCGCCTATGGCTACACCTTC. This translates into CASSYAGQGAAYGYTF.

To note about this clone: The junction differs from germline at one of its ends, possibly a read error. J is TRBJ2-1 and V is TRBV27, with D tentatively TRBD1 or TRBD2 (5 bases each). From germline, CDR1 is MNHEY and CDR2 SMNVEV (reference sequence). The CDR3 has 15 amino acids. The DNA of the CDR3 is TGTGCCAGCAGTCCGGCCGGGGCGCGTACCAATGGGCAGTTCTTC. Its translation: CASSPAGARTNGQFF.

There are many counts of this clone. This chain connects TRBV4-2 to TRBJ1-1; the match to TRBD1 covers 7 bases. Looked up from germline, CDR1 is LGHNA and CDR2 is YNFKEQ. The J segment lost 1 base and the V segment lost 0 bases, leaving 5 bases of the junction unmatched. The CDR3 totals 16 residues. The CDR3 loop is CASSQEVQGTNTEAFF. The CDR3 DNA is TGTGCCAGCAGCCAAGAGGTACAGGGGACGAACACTGAAGCTTTCTTT.

The chain uses TRBV6-2 or TRBV6-3 and TRBJ1-2; D possibly corresponds to TRBD1 (6 bases). Trimming shortened V by 4 bases and J by 3 bases, and 9 bases separated the two germline ends. The CDR3 runs 13 residues. Germline V gene data show CDR1 as MNHEY and CDR2 as SVGEGT. CDR3 loop: CASSFNRDYGYTF. CDR3 coding DNA: TGTGCCAGCAGTTTCAACAGGGACTATGGCTACACCTTC.

This clone has just one count. This sequence joins TRBV4-3 and TRBJ1-2; a possible D gene is TRBD1 (5 bases). From germline, CDR1 is LGHNA and CDR2 YSLEER. Trimming cost V 2 bases and J 5 bases, with 9 bases left between them. CDR3 length: 13 residues. For the CDR3, the DNA is TGCGCCAGCAGCCAATGGCAGGGATATGGCTACACCTTC. Translating it yields CASSQWQGYGYTF.

This clone was seen once. The chain recombines TRBV12-5 with TRBJ1-5; TRBD1 is a possible D gene (5 bases). The germline V gene has CDR1 LGHNT and CDR2 FRNRAP. With 6 bases removed from V and 12 bases from J, the gap between germline ends came to 15 bases. The CDR3 length is 12 residues. The CDR3 is CASGSGTAHQHF. CDR3 bases: TGTGCTAGTGGCTCCGGGACGGCCCACCAGCATTTT.

The chain joins TRBV28 to TRBJ1-6, with D tentatively TRBD1 (5 bases). This CDR3 is built from 17 residues. CDR1 is MDHEN, CDR2 SYDVKM, per germline. Between the trimmed V and J ends, which lost 5 bases and 2 bases, there was a span of 16 bases. The CDR3 nucleotides are TGTGCCAGCAGTACTCCCGAGGGGAGGACCTATAATTCACCCCTCCACTTT. This encodes CASSTPEGRTYNSPLHF.